This entry lists 9 T cell receptor beta chains sequenced from one sample in a study of cytomegalovirus exposure and HLA in healthy donors. Vbeta (60) and Jbeta (13) primers were used in the PCR. Data came from immunoSEQ multiplex PCR; TCRdb stores just in-frame clones and leaves some out. Of about 150,000 clones listed, 73% were seen once; the top ten hold approximately 1.6%. Sequenced material: PBMCs. The origin of the receptors is a woman aged 18-29 years in good health and CMV-seronegative.

The chain joins TRBV28 to TRBJ1-2, with unresolved D. Trimming took off 2 bases at V and 8 bases at J, with 15 bases between the two ends. Germline CDR1 is MDHEN and CDR2 is SYDVKM. The CDR3 is 14 amino acids. The CDR3 DNA reads as TGTGCCAGCAGTTTAACCCCGGGATCGGTGGGCTACACCTTC. Translation: CASSLTPGSVGYTF.

The J gene is TRBJ1-1, the V gene TRBV19; D not certain. V was shortened by 10 bases and J by 0 bases, with 12 bases between the two germline ends. Germline V lookup: CDR1 LNHDA, CDR2 SQIVND (reference sequence). The CDR3 is 13 amino acids. Written as DNA, the CDR3 is TGTGCCACAGCGCGGGTGATGAACACTGAAGCTTTCTTT. Protein: CATARVMNTEAFF.

The chain carries TRBV7-9 and TRBJ1-1; TRBD1 matches at 10 bases. Germline-derived CDR1 and CDR2 are SEHNR and FQNEAQ (reference sequence). This CDR3 comprises 15 residues. V lost 1 base, J lost 5 bases, and 4 bases stayed unmatched. CDR3 residues: CASSLDRDRGTEAFF. CDR3 coding DNA: TGTGCCAGCAGCTTAGACAGGGACAGGGGAACTGAAGCTTTCTTT.

The genes are TRBV11-2 and TRBJ2-1; no reliable D call. Germline V gene data show CDR1 as SGHAT and CDR2 as FQNNGV. The ends were cut back, 1 base at V and 6 bases at J, with 7 bases in the middle. The CDR3 runs to 13 residues. CDR3 DNA: TGTGCCAGCAGCTTAGGCTACTTCAATGAGCAGTTCTTC. Protein product: CASSLGYFNEQFF.

This rearrangement joins TRBV15 to TRBJ2-1, with 7 positions matching TRBD2. The trim removed 6 bases at V and 6 bases at J, leaving 2 bases unmatched. This CDR3 spans 12 amino acids. The V gene's germline CDR1 is LNHNV and CDR2 YYDKDF (reference sequence). CDR3 sequence reads: CATRGGSNEQFF. The CDR3 DNA sequence: TGTGCCACCAGGGGCGGGAGCAATGAGCAGTTCTTC.

The chain joins TRBV6-6 to TRBJ1-3; 12 bases agree with TRBD1. The CDR3 extends over 16 amino acids. CDR1 and CDR2 (germline): MNHNY, SVGAGI (reference sequence). V lost 4 bases and J lost 5; bases outside the gene matches: 6. CDR3 sequence reads: CASSLGTGGYRNTIYF. The DNA of the CDR3 is TGTGCCAGCAGTTTAGGGACAGGGGGCTATAGAAACACCATATATTTT.

The gene calls are TRBV2 and TRBJ1-4; D is uncertain. Trimming removed 0 bases from V and 8 bases from J, with 10 bases in between. The germline CDR1 and CDR2 sequences are SNHLY and FYNNEI. The CDR3 loop spans 14 amino acids. The CDR3 reads CASSEAYGGEKLFF. The CDR3 DNA follows: TGTGCCAGCAGTGAAGCGTATGGAGGGGAAAAACTGTTTTTT.

V gene TRBV5-1 combines with J gene TRBJ2-4; D possibly corresponds to TRBD1 (6 bases). This CDR3 has 14 amino acids. Germline V gene data show CDR1 as SGHRS and CDR2 as YFSETQ. Between the trimmed V and J ends, which lost 0 bases and 6 bases, there was a span of 10 bases. CDR3 nucleotide sequence: TGCGCCAGCAGCTTGGGGACAGCACGAAACATTCAGTACTTC. Its translation: CASSLGTARNIQYF. Using reference TRBV5-1 and TRBJ2-4 for the parts outside the CDR3, the full variable domain is KAGVTQTPRYLIKTRGQQVTLSCSPISGHRSVSWYQQTPGQGLQFLFEYFSETQRNKGNFPGRFSGRQFSNSRSEMNVSTLELGDSALYLCASSLGTARNIQYFGAGTRLSVL.

The V and J genes are TRBV11-2 and TRBJ1-1; 8 bases fit TRBD1. Germline V gives CDR1 SGHAT, CDR2 FQNNGV. V dropped 3 bases and J dropped 1; count of bases not matched to a gene: 4. CDR3 size: 15 residues. The CDR3 DNA is TGTGCCAGCAGCTTGCGGACAGGGTCGAACACTGAAGCTTTCTTT. Protein sequence: CASSLRTGSNTEAFF.